This entry describes one TCR beta chain. Sequencing used immunoSEQ multiplex PCR; TCRdb keeps in-frame clones, though not all of them. This table has about 670,000 clones, just under 90% appearing once. This entry belongs to a study of blood T cell repertoires in COVID-19. Background on the study: Whether acute or convalescent, the COVID-19 samples came from the United States, Italy and Spain. Sample material is recorded as cDNA or gDNA derived from T cells, B-cell-depleted T cells, or PBMCs.

There are 12 residues in the CDR3. Trimming stripped 6 bases from V and 4 bases from J, with 6 bases between. CDR1 MNHEY and CDR2 SMNVEV come from the germline V gene (reference sequence). The TCR was taken from a young woman with acute or convalescent COVID-19. What was sequenced was peripheral blood. V is TRBV27 and J is TRBJ2-2; possibly TRBD1 for D (5 bases). CDR3: CASSRVTGELFF. CDR3 nucleotide sequence: TGTGCCAGCAGCAGGGTCACCGGGGAGCTGTTTTTT.